The clone carrying this T cell receptor beta chain was seen only a few times. This entry comes from a study of T-cell memory formation after mild COVID-19. Per the germline V gene, CDR1 is SGHTA and CDR2 is FQGNSA. This CDR3 is 14 amino acids long. Germline trimming cut 3 bases from V and 3 bases from J; bases unmatched to any gene: 2. TCRdb processed the 5' RACE reads anew with MiXCR; each CDR3 protein has one entry. The sample holds a few hundred thousand distinct CDR3 sequences, 8% to 9.5% seen once. The sequence came from a man aged 18 to 29 who had mild COVID-19 (a few samples of this study predate the infection). Cell type and time point are not known. What was sequenced was PBMCs or a T cell subset sorted from them (not recorded which). J is TRBJ2-7 and V is TRBV7-2; 10 positions match TRBD2. CDR3 DNA: TGTGCCAGCAGCTTCTCTAGCGGGGGCTACGAGCAGTACTTC. Translation gives CASSFSSGGYEQYF. Complete variable domain (other parts from reference TRBV7-2 and TRBJ2-7): GAGVSQSPSNKVTEKGKDVELRCDPISGHTALYWYRQSLGQGLEFLIYFQGNSAPDKSGLPSDRFSAERTGGSVSTLTIQRTQQEDSAVYLCASSFSSGGYEQYFGPGTRLTVT.